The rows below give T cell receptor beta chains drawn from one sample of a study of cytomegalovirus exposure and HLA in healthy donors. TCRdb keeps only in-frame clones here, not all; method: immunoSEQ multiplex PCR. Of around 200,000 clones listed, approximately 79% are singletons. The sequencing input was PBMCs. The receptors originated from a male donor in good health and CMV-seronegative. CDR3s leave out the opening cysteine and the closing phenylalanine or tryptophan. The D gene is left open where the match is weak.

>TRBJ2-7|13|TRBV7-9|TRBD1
ASSLPTGDLYEQY
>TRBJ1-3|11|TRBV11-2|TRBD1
ASSGTGGNTIY
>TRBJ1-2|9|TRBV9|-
ASSAQRSYT
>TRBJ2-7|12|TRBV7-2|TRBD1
ASSNDRGKNEQY
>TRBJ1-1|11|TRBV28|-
ASSFALNTEAF
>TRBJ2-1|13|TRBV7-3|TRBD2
ASSPWAGGDNEQF
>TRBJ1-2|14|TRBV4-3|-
ASSQDLNRENDGYT
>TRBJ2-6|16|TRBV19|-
ASSPRIEAYSGANVLT
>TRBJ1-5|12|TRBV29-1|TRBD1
SVYDRGLNQPQH
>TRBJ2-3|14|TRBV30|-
AWSVSADRFTDTQY
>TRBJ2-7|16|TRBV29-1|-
SVRTRINRVPNDYEQY
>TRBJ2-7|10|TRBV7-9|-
ASSKQGREQY
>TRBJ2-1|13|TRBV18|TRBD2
ASSHSGRAGNEQF
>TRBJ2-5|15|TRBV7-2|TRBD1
ASSPTAGTGSLETQY
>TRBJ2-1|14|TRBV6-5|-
ASSYSGQGSYNEQF
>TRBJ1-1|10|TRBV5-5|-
ASSLGVYEAF
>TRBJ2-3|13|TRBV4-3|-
ASSQPRQEADTQY
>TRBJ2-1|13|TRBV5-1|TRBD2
ASSLIAGGSNEQF
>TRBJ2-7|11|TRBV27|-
ASSFTGTYEQY
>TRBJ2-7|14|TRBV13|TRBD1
ASSLSPGTGSYEQY
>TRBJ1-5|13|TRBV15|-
ATSRDLAGDQPQH
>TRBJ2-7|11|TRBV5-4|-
ASSQDRTYEQY
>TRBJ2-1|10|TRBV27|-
ASRGPGDEQF
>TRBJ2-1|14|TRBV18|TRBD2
ASSPIAGGPGNEQF
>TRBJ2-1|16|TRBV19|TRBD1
ASSEGQVRQAPYNEQF
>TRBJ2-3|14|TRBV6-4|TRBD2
ASSDGREASTDTQY
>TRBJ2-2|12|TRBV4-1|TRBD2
ASSFREASRELF
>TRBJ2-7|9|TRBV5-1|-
ASSLYYEQY
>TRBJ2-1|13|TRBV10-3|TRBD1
AINSQTGGYNEQF
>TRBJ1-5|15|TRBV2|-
ASSKTMIRQEDQPQH
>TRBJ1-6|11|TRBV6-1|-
ASLQGYNSPLH
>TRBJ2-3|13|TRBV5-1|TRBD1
ASSLDRGRTDTQY
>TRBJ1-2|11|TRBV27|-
ASSAYSNYGYT
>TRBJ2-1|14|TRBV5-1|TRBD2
ASSSGLAGDYNEQF
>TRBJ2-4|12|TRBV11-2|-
ASSWGLAKNIQY
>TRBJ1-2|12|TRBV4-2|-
ASSLADTDYGYT
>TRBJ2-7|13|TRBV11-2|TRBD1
ASSSLRDSSYEQY
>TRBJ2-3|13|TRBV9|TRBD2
ASSVGGRGTDTQY
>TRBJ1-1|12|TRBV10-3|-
AISAGGRDGKAF
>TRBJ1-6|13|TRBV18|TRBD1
ASSRDRGYNSPLH
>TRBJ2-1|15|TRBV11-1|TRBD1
ASSLAPGTGLSDEQF
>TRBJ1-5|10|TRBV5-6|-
ASSFGNQPQH
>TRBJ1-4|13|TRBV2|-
ASSVIRRPTEKLF
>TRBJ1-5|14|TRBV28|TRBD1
ASSWAGGLSNQPQH
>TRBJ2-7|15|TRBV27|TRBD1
ASSFYRSGQGPYEQY
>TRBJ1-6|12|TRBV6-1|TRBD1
ASSLDRAGSPLH
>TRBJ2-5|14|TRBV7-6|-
ASSSSGGVREETQY
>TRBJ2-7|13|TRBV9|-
ASSPWDLVTYEQY